These 16 T cell receptor beta chains share one sample of origin, sequenced in a study of blood T cell repertoires in COVID-19. TCRdb's table, derived via immunoSEQ multiplex PCR, lists solely in-frame clones and lacks some. This sample carries approximately 220,000 clones, 80% to 90% of them seen once, and the ten largest clones take 4.7%. The sample was peripheral blood. The receptor set was obtained from a woman between 70 and 85 years old with acute or convalescent COVID-19.

The chain has TRBV7-2 and TRBJ2-7; TRBD2 matches at 11 bases. The CDR3 totals 18 residues. The trim removed 2 bases at V and 0 bases at J, leaving 9 bases unmatched. The V gene's germline CDR1 is SGHTA and CDR2 FQGNSA. Here the CDR3 DNA reads TGTGCCAGCAGCTTAATAGGGGTAGCGGGGGGGCTCTCCTACGAGCAGTACTTC. Its protein is CASSLIGVAGGLSYEQYF.

This chain connects TRBV11-2 to TRBJ2-3; 12 bases match TRBD1. With 4 bases clipped from V and 4 bases from J, the junction kept 9 bases outside the gene matches. This CDR3 has 17 amino acids. Germline CDR1 and CDR2: SGHAT and FQNNGV. The CDR3 loop reads CASSSWPGTGGADTQYF. The CDR3 DNA follows: TGTGCCAGCAGCTCATGGCCCGGGACAGGGGGCGCAGATACGCAGTATTTT.

V and J are TRBV5-1 and TRBJ1-2; 8 positions match TRBD1. Trimming at V came to 1 base and at J to 6 bases, leaving 8 bases not matched to a gene. Germline assignment: CDR1 SGHRS and CDR2 YFSETQ. This CDR3 region has 15 residues. CDR3 in amino acids: CASSLMAGGNDGYTF. The DNA for the CDR3 is TGCGCCAGCAGCTTGATGGCAGGGGGCAATGATGGCTACACCTTC.

V and J are TRBV19 and TRBJ1-4, with D tentatively TRBD1 (5 bases). Trimming removed 5 bases from V and 11 bases from J, with 15 bases in between. The germline V gene encodes CDR1 LNHDA and CDR2 SQIVND (reference sequence). CDR3 length: 13 residues. The CDR3 DNA reads TGTGCCAGTAGTTTGGGACTTCGGGAGAAACTGTTTTTT. Translated, it gives CASSLGLREKLFF.

The chain joins TRBV7-9 to TRBJ2-7, with D possibly matching TRBD1 (5 bases). V shed 2 bases and J shed 6 bases, with 11 bases lying between them. The CDR3 spans 13 residues. Germline CDR1 is SEHNR and CDR2 is FQNEAQ (reference sequence). This chain's CDR3 is CASSLRQGSEQYF. The CDR3 DNA reads as TGTGCCAGCAGCTTACGTCAGGGCTCCGAGCAGTACTTC.

The chain joins TRBV12-3 or TRBV12-4 to TRBJ1-2; 8 positions agree with TRBD1. The CDR3 spans 12 residues. V lost 7 bases to trimming and J lost 8 bases; unmatched junction nucleotides: 6. CDR3 protein: CASTSTGEGYTF. The CDR3 bases are TGTGCCAGCACCTCGACAGGGGAAGGCTACACCTTC.

The chain combines TRBV2 with TRBJ2-1; 7 bases align to TRBD1. The V gene's germline CDR1 is SNHLY and CDR2 FYNNEI. The CDR3 runs 13 residues. V shed 7 bases, J shed 8 bases, and the junction held 8 bases outside the gene matches. This CDR3 is CASKGAPLYEQFF. The CDR3 nucleotides read TGTGCCAGCAAGGGGGCCCCCTTGTATGAGCAGTTCTTC.

This rearrangement joins TRBV12-3 or TRBV12-4 to TRBJ2-1, with D perhaps matching TRBD1 (5 bases). This CDR3 is built from 12 residues. V lost 3 bases and J lost 8, with 8 bases in between. For the CDR3, the DNA is TGTGCCAGCAGTTTGGGGCGGTATGAGCAGTTCTTC. Translation: CASSLGRYEQFF.

This chain links TRBV7-8 with TRBJ1-2; 8 bases match TRBD1. The CDR3 loop spans 14 amino acids. CDR1 is SGHVS and CDR2 is FQNEAQ in the germline V gene. V dropped 3 bases and J dropped 4; count of bases not matched to a gene: 4. This CDR3 is CASSFGQGAYGYTF. As DNA, the CDR3 is TGTGCCAGCAGCTTCGGACAGGGAGCCTATGGCTACACCTTC.

The V call is TRBV18, the J call TRBJ2-3, with 9 bases that match TRBD2. Germline CDR1 reads KGHSH; CDR2 reads LQKENI. The V and J ends lost 5 bases and 4 bases, in that order; junction bases with no gene match: 13. This CDR3 spans 17 amino acids. CDR3: CASSGALASGASDTQYF. The CDR3 region has the DNA TGTGCCAGCTCAGGTGCGTTGGCTAGCGGGGCTTCAGATACGCAGTATTTT.

CDR3 in DNA: TGTGCCAGCAGTCCAGGACTACAAGAGACCCAGTACTTC. Its translation: CASSPGLQETQYF. This rearrangement joins TRBV12-3 or TRBV12-4 to TRBJ2-5, with D perhaps matching TRBD2 (6 bases). V gave up 5 bases and J gave up 2 bases, with 9 bases separating them. The CDR3 is made up of 13 amino acids.

V gene TRBV6-1 combines with J gene TRBJ1-4, with TRBD1 matching over 7 bases. The CDR3 length is 19 residues. CDR1 is MNHNS and CDR2 is SASEGT in the germline V gene. V shed 3 bases and J 2 bases; nucleotides not matched to a gene: 15. The CDR3, as DNA: TGTGCCAGCAGTGAGCTCTCCCGGGACAGAGAATATACTAATGAAAAACTGTTTTTT. Translation gives CASSELSRDREYTNEKLFF.

With regard to this clone: An end of the junction does not agree with germline; a read error may underlie this. J is TRBJ1-5 and V is TRBV27; D gene unclear. The CDR3 sequence is 15 residues long. Germline loops: CDR1 MNHEY, CDR2 SMNVEV (reference sequence). The CDR3 here is CASSHQPYSDQPQHF. CDR3 sequence (DNA): TGTGCCAGCAGCCACCAACCTTATAGCGATCAGCCCCAGCATTTT.

A word on this clone: Germline is not matched at one junction end, which may reflect a read error. This chain connects TRBV18 to TRBJ2-7; TRBD1 is a possible D gene (6 bases). The germline CDR1 and CDR2 sequences are KGHSH and LQKENI. CDR3 length: 13 residues. CDR3 amino acids: CANSPGQNYEQYF. Written as DNA, the CDR3 is TGTGCCAACTCACCCGGACAGAACTACGAGCAGTACTTC.

The chain recombines TRBV5-4 with TRBJ2-7; TRBD1 agrees at 8 bases. The J segment lost 3 bases and the V segment lost 2 bases, leaving 7 bases of the junction unmatched. This CDR3 is built from 15 residues. The germline V gene encodes CDR1 SGHNT and CDR2 YYREEE (reference sequence). The CDR3 DNA reads as TGTGCCAGCAGCTTTGGCCACAGGGGGGACTACGAGCAGTACTTC. Translated: CASSFGHRGDYEQYF.

The chain carries TRBV29-1 and TRBJ1-1; D is undetermined. Germline CDR1 is SQVTM and CDR2 is ANQGSEA. The CDR3 extends over 14 amino acids. Trimming removed 1 base at V and 4 bases at J, with 13 bases between. In nucleotides, the CDR3 is TGCAGCGTTGAAGTTAGGTCTCGCGGCACTGAAGCTTTCTTT. It codes for CSVEVRSRGTEAFF. The full variable domain, rest sourced from reference TRBV29-1 and TRBJ1-1, is SAVISQKPSRDICQRGTSLTIQCQVDSQVTMMFWYRQQPGQSLTLIATANQGSEATYESGFVIDKFPISRPNLTFSTLTVSNMSPEDSSIYLCSVEVRSRGTEAFFGQGTRLTVV.